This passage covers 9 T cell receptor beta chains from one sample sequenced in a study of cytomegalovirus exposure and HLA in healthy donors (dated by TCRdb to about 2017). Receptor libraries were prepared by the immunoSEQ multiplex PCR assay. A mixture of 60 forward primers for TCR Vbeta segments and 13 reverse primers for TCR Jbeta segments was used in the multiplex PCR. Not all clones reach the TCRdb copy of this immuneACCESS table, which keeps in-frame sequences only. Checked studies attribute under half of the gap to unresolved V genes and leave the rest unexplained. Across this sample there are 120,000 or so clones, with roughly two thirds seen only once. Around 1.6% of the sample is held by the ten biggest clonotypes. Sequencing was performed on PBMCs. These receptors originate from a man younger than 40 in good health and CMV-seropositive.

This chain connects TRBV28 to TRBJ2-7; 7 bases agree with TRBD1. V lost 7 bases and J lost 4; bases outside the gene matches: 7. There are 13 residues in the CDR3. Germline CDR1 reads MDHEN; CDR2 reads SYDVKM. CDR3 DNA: TGTGCCAGCAAGCCGGGACAGATATACGAGCAGTACTTC. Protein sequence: CASKPGQIYEQYF.

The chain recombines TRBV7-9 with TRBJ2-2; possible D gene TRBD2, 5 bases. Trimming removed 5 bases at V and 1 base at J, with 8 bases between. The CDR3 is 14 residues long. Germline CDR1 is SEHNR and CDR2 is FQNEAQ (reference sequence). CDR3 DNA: TGTGCCAGCAGCCCGGACTGGAACACCGGGGAGCTGTTTTTT. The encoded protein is CASSPDWNTGELFF.

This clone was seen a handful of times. CDR3 sequence: CASSEKAGGTDTQYF. CDR3 coding DNA: TGTGCCAGCAGTGAGAAGGCAGGGGGCACAGATACGCAGTATTTT. The rearrangement uses TRBV6-4 and TRBJ2-3, with a tentative D call TRBD1 (6 bases). This CDR3 comprises 15 residues. Germline CDR1 reads MRHNA; CDR2 reads SNTAGT. Trimming cost V 3 bases and J 1 base, with 11 bases left between them.

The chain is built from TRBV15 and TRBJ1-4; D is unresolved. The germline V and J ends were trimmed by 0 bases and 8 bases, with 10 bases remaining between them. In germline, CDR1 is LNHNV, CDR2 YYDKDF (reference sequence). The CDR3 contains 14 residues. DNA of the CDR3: TGTGCCACCAGCAGAGATAGAGTCCGCGAAAAACTGTTTTTT. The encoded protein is CATSRDRVREKLFF.

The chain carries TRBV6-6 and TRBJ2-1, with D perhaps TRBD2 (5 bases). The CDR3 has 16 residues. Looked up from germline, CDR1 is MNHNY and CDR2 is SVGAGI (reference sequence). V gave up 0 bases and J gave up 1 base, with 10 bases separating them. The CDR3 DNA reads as TGTGCCAGCAGTTACTCTTTAGCGTGGTCCTACAATGAGCAGTTCTTC. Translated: CASSYSLAWSYNEQFF.

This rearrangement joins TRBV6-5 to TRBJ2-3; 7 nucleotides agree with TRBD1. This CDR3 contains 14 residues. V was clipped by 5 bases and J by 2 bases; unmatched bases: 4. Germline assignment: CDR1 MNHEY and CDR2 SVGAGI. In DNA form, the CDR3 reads TGTGCCAGCAGTCGGGACAGTCTCACAGATACGCAGTATTTT. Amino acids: CASSRDSLTDTQYF.

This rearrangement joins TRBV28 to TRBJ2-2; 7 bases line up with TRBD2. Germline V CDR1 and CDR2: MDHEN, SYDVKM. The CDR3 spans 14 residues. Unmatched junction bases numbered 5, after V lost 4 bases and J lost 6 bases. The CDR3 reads CASSSWGGSGELFF. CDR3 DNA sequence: TGTGCCAGCAGTTCCTGGGGGGGTTCCGGGGAGCTGTTTTTT.

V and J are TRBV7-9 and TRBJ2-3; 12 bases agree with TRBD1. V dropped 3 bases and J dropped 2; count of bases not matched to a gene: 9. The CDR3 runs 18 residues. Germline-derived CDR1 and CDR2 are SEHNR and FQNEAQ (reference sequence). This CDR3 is CASSFDRDRGRFTDTQYF. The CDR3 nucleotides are TGTGCCAGCAGCTTCGACCGGGACAGGGGGCGCTTCACAGATACGCAGTATTTT. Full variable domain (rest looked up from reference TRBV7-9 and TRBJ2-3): DTGVSQNPRHKITKRGQNVTFRCDPISEHNRLYWYRQTLGQGPEFLTYFQNEAQLEKSRLLSDRFSAERPKGSFSTLEIQRTEQGDSAMYLCASSFDRDRGRFTDTQYFGPGTRLTVL.

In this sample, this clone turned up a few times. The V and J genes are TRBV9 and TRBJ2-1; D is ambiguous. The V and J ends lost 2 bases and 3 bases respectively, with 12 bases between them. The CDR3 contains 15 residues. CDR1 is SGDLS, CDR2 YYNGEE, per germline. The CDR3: CASSVEAGLYNEQFF. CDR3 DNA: TGTGCCAGCAGCGTTGAGGCCGGTCTCTACAATGAGCAGTTCTTC.